The 17 T cell receptor beta chains given below trace back to one sample, sequenced in a study of blood T cell repertoires in COVID-19. Repertoires were generated with immunoSEQ multiplex PCR, while TCRdb's copy carries only in-frame clones and drops some. The sample has under 350,000 clones, roughly nine tenths seen once. Input material: PBMCs or T cells enriched from blood (not recorded which). These receptors were taken from a man in his sixties who had recovered from COVID-19.

This chain connects TRBV6-5 to TRBJ2-7, with no clear D. V lost 4 bases to trimming and J lost 6 bases, with 13 bases between them. Per germline, CDR1 MNHEY and CDR2 SVGAGI. CDR3 length equals 13 residues. CDR3 coding DNA: TGTGCCAGCAGTTCTACCATCTCCGGCGAGCAGTACTTC. Protein product: CASSSTISGEQYF.

The CDR3 region is CASSGPPGNSPLHF. CDR3 sequence (DNA): TGTGCCAGCAGCGGTCCACCGGGTAATTCACCCCTCCACTTT. V is TRBV6-5 and J is TRBJ1-6; D unclear. V was pared by 6 bases and J by 6 bases, with 12 bases between. The length of the CDR3 is 14 residues. Looked up from germline, CDR1 is MNHEY and CDR2 is SVGAGI.

The rearrangement joins TRBV7-3 to TRBJ1-1; D gene uncertain. The germline gives CDR1 SGHTA, CDR2 FQGTGA. Deletions cut 0 bases from V and 0 bases from J, with 8 bases between. The CDR3 loop spans 15 amino acids. CDR3 region: CASSLTGSLNTEAFF. The CDR3 nucleotides are TGTGCCAGCAGCTTAACGGGCAGCTTGAACACTGAAGCTTTCTTT.

The rearrangement joins TRBV2 to TRBJ1-1; the D is unclear. Germline CDR1 reads SNHLY; CDR2 reads FYNNEI. V lost 4 bases, J lost 2 bases, and 14 bases lay in between. The CDR3 runs to 15 residues. The CDR3 spells CASSVSGVSNTEAFF. The CDR3 DNA sequence: TGTGCCAGCAGTGTAAGCGGGGTCAGTAACACTGAAGCTTTCTTT.

The chain joins TRBV7-9 to TRBJ1-1; possibly TRBD1 for D (5 bases). Germline V CDR1 and CDR2: SEHNR, FQNEAQ (reference sequence). Trimming cost V 5 bases and J 4 bases, with 8 bases left between them. The CDR3 spans 12 residues. The CDR3 loop reads CASSVQGTEAFF. The CDR3 DNA sequence: TGTGCCAGCAGCGTGCAGGGCACTGAAGCTTTCTTT.

This chain uses TRBV3-1 (or the pseudogene TRBV3-2) with TRBJ2-5; no firm D call. The CDR3 totals 16 residues. Trimming took 1 base from V and 5 from J, leaving 17 bases between them. In germline, CDR1 is LGHDT, CDR2 YNNKEL (reference sequence). CDR3 sequence: CASSQAAAQGQETQYF. CDR3 bases: TGTGCCAGCAGCCAAGCGGCGGCCCAAGGTCAGGAGACCCAGTACTTC.

This chain joins TRBV12-3 or TRBV12-4 and TRBJ2-3; TRBD2 might be the D (6 bases). The ends were cut back, 6 bases at V and 6 bases at J, with 13 bases in the middle. The CDR3 consists of 13 residues. This CDR3 reads CASRSTRGDTQYF. Written as DNA, the CDR3 is TGTGCCAGCAGGTCAACCCGGGGGGATACGCAGTATTTT.

V usage is TRBV9 and J usage is TRBJ1-5; no clear D gene. Trimming cost V 4 bases and J 0 bases, with 11 bases left between them. Germline CDR1 and CDR2: SGDLS and YYNGEE. CDR3 length equals 15 residues. The CDR3 sequence: CASSQTGVSNQPQHF. CDR3 DNA: TGTGCCAGCAGCCAGACCGGGGTTAGCAATCAGCCCCAGCATTTT.

The rearrangement uses TRBV7-2 and TRBJ1-4; no firm D call. In germline, CDR1 is SGHTA, CDR2 FQGNSA. Trimming removed 1 base at V and 0 bases at J, with 3 bases between. The CDR3 contains 14 residues. CDR3 protein: CASSLGPTNEKLFF. CDR3 DNA sequence: TGTGCCAGCAGCTTAGGGCCAACTAATGAAAAACTGTTTTTT.

The V and J genes are TRBV7-2 and TRBJ2-3; D uncertain. The CDR3 has 15 amino acids. Germline CDR1 is SGHTA and CDR2 is FQGNSA. The V gene lost 1 base and the J gene lost 8 bases, with 16 bases spanning the gap. CDR3 bases: TGTGCCAGCAGCTTAGGTCCGTCCTCACAGATTACGCAGTATTTT. This gives the protein CASSLGPSSQITQYF.

The chain links TRBV7-2 to TRBJ1-6; 7 bases are a match to TRBD1. Losses at the gene ends were 4 bases for V and 10 bases for J; bases not matched to a gene: 10. Germline V lookup: CDR1 SGHTA, CDR2 FQGNSA. This CDR3 has 15 amino acids. CDR3 DNA: TGTGCCAGCAGCTCCCAGACAGGGAAGGGCTCACCCCTCCACTTT. This translates into CASSSQTGKGSPLHF.

The chain has TRBV12-5 and TRBJ1-3; D is perhaps TRBD1 (5 bases). Germline loops: CDR1 LGHNT, CDR2 FRNRAP. V was trimmed by 7 bases and J by 3 bases, leaving 13 bases between them. This CDR3 region has 14 residues. Here the CDR3 DNA reads TGTGCTAGTGCCGTCGGGGGGGGTGGAAACACCATATATTTT. Its protein is CASAVGGGGNTIYF.

V gene TRBV2 combines with J gene TRBJ1-4; D gene ambiguous. V lost 2 bases and J 15 bases, leaving 22 bases between the germline ends. This CDR3 region has 15 residues. Per germline, CDR1 SNHLY and CDR2 FYNNEI. The CDR3 region is CASSEPAAGWSHLFF. The CDR3 nucleotides read TGTGCCAGCAGTGAACCGGCGGCCGGGTGGTCACATTTGTTTTTT. Variable domain in full (rest from reference TRBV2 and TRBJ1-4): EPEVTQTPSHQVTQMGQEVILRCVPISNHLYFYWYRQILGQKVEFLVSFYNNEISEKSEIFDDQFSVERPDGSNFTLKIRSTKLEDSAMYFCASSEPAAGWSHLFFGSGTQLSVL.

The genes are TRBV30 and TRBJ2-7, with 8 bases that match TRBD1. Germline V gives CDR1 GTSNPN, CDR2 SVGIG (reference sequence). V lost 1 base, J lost 7 bases, and 3 bases stayed unmatched. The CDR3 consists of 12 residues. CDR3 in amino acids: CAWSGQGMEQYF. The CDR3 nucleotides are TGTGCCTGGAGTGGACAGGGGATGGAGCAGTACTTC.

The rearrangement joins TRBV23-1 to TRBJ1-2; TRBD1 matches at 8 bases. TRBV23-1 is assigned to the ORF class and has an uncertain function. Trimming cost V 0 bases and J 6 bases; bases outside gene matches: 6. The CDR3 totals 15 residues. The CDR3 spells CASSQSGTTGDGYTF. The CDR3 bases are TGCGCCAGCAGTCAATCGGGAACGACAGGGGATGGCTACACCTTC.

The chain recombines TRBV7-9 with TRBJ1-2; unclear D gene. V was pared by 2 bases and J by 0 bases, with 10 bases between. Looked up from germline, CDR1 is SEHNR and CDR2 is FQNEAQ (reference sequence). The CDR3 has 15 amino acids. The CDR3 spells CASSLPTRSNYGYTF. In nucleotides, the CDR3 is TGTGCCAGCAGCTTACCGACTCGCTCTAACTATGGCTACACCTTC.

V gene TRBV4-2 combines with J gene TRBJ1-6; weak D call: TRBD1 (6 bases). This CDR3 has 17 residues. V lost 3 bases, J lost 0 bases, and 12 bases lay in between. Germline values: CDR1 LGHNA, CDR2 YNFKEQ. CDR3 bases: TGTGCCAGCAGCCACCCACAGGGAAGCTCCTATAATTCACCCCTCCACTTT. It encodes CASSHPQGSSYNSPLHF.